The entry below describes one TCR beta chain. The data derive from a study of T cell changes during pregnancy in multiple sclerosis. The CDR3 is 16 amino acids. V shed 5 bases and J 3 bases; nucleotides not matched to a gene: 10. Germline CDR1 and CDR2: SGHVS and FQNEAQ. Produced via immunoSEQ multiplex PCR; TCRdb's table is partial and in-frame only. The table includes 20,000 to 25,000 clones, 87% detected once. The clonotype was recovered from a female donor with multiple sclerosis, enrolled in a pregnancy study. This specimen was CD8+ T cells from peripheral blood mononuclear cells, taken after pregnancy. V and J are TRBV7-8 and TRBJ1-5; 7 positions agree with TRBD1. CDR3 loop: CASSPRQGVYNQPQHF. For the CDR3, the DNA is TGTGCCAGCAGCCCCAGACAGGGAGTTTACAATCAGCCCCAGCATTTT. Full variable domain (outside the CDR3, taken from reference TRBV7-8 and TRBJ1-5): GAGVSQSPRYKVAKRGQDVALRCDPISGHVSLFWYQQALGQGPEFLTYFQNEAQLDKSGLPSDRFFAERPEGSVSTLKIQRTQQEDSAVYLCASSPRQGVYNQPQHFGDGTRLSIL.